This note documents a single T cell receptor (beta chain) sequence. What it recognizes is unknown. The record originates from a study of post-analysis software for immune sequencing data. At the level of the study: Relapsing-remitting, secondary progressive and progressive-relapsing forms of multiple sclerosis all featured among disease courses. Study results and caveats: Roughly 5 TRBV segments (TRBV5-6, TRBV5-1 and TRBV20-1 among them) occurred more frequently in patients than in controls. In multiple sclerosis, normalized Chao1 diversity was significantly below that of controls.

Trimming left V 9 bases short and J 7 bases short, with 19 bases between. Germline V lookup: CDR1 SNHLY, CDR2 FYNNEI. The CDR3 is 14 amino acids. Carried by the TCR beta cDNA libraries were unique molecular identifiers. One entry per CDR3 protein, called by TCRdb with MiXCR from the PCR reads. The data show hundreds of thousands of distinct CDR3 sequences, 25% to 30% seen once. This chain links TRBV2 with TRBJ1-3; D possibly corresponds to TRBD1 (5 bases). The source of this sequence is a girl aged 10-17 years with multiple sclerosis. Sequenced: blood. The CDR3 nucleotides are TGTGCCAGTATGATCCACAGGTTGGGGAACACCATATATTTT. This encodes CASMIHRLGNTIYF.